This T cell receptor (beta chain) was recovered during a study of spatial heterogeneity in lung cancer. By frequency in the sample, this clonotype is medium-sized. Its antigen remains unidentified. The length of the CDR3 is 14 residues. CDR1 SGHRS and CDR2 YFSETQ come from the germline V gene. V gave up 5 bases and J gave up 6 bases; unmatched junction bases: 8. Findings and limits, study-wide: The number of expanded tumor alpha and beta chains correlated with mutation number. The authors estimated that approximately 7% of tumor T cells were covered for alpha chains and roughly 13% for beta chains.

All TCR cDNA molecules were individually tagged with a unique molecular identifier. TCRdb ran MiXCR on the 5' RACE reads and lists one entry per CDR3 protein. The data show about 2,900 distinct CDR3 sequences, roughly an eighth seen once. As for time point: sample taken at primary tumor resection. The clonotype originates from a male donor with early-stage non-small cell lung cancer. The V and J genes are TRBV5-1 and TRBJ2-1; 7 bases align to TRBD2. Specimen: lung tumor tissue, collected at surgery. Here the CDR3 reads CASRPGTKFNEQFF. The CDR3 coding sequence is TGCGCCAGCAGACCCGGGACTAAATTCAATGAGCAGTTCTTC.